This T cell receptor (beta chain) was identified in a study of cytomegalovirus exposure and HLA in healthy donors (dated by TCRdb to 2017 to 2019). Study-wide context: In an earlier analysis of about 560 of the donors, approximately 300 Gb of sequence data and approximately 120 million unique TCR beta sequences from some 170 million T cells were reported. Roughly five DR-DQ haplotypes were treated as single units for association and clustering because of strong linkage in the cohort. A later analysis re-examined previously published TCR beta repertoires from more than 550 donors and added high-resolution HLA genotyping to investigate patterns of TCR occurrence. Among about 390 genotyped donors of the cohort, an average of about 240,000 unique TCR beta nucleotide sequences were sequenced per donor, roughly 18% of them non-productive. A later genetic analysis took genome-wide SNP genotypes for about three fifths of the 666 donors and used that subset as a discovery cohort. Typing coverage varied by locus: roughly 629-640 donors for A, B, C, DRB1 and DQB1; under 550 for DQA1; around 610 for DPA1; roughly 450 for DPB1. Among the roughly 430 genotyped donors, about 85% belonged to the genetic ancestry cluster associated with self-reported Caucasian donors. An early release that covered about 640 HLA-typed donors contained about 300 gigabases of sequencing data and roughly 84 million unique TCR sequences. Besides the first cohort of roughly 660 subjects, a separate validation cohort made up of 120 or so different subjects was used. Donor age, sex, ethnicity and CMV serostatus were compiled together with the repertoire data. To predict cytomegalovirus infection status, the study combined high-throughput TCR immunosequencing, statistical association of individual TCRs with disease status, and machine learning. The later analysis used no new phenotypic data to find candidate immune exposures, relying instead on TCR beta sequences and their occurrence across donors. The study aimed to test whether signatures of past pathogen exposure could be identified by cataloging public T cell receptors. HLA typing included class I and class II loci at four-digit resolution. The T cell repertoires of under 700 subjects were profiled by immunosequencing and related to cytomegalovirus serostatus. All discovery cohort repertoires had been generated using a single sequencing platform. An earlier analysis of 587 of the donors used high-throughput TCR beta sequencing to judge whether each TCR beta V gene segment behaved as functional or pseudogenic. Summary of the overall study and its limitations: CMV serostatus was the only immune exposure information available for the cohort. In a later genetic analysis, a missense DCLRE1C variant was associated with V-gene and J-gene trimming of TCR beta chains, and the association was replicated in an independent cohort. In this cohort, only TCR beta chains were sequenced, and detectable features were limited by the absence of alpha or paired-chain data. Cytomegalovirus status was reported to be diagnosed by the classifier with high specificity and sensitivity in both the original and validation cohorts. In the study, about 150 TCR beta chains were listed as associated with cytomegalovirus. A cluster of highly shared sequence variants was judged likely to be a technical artifact of the sequencing pipeline. Because HLA typing was missing for some donors at each locus, association tests included only the typed subset. Three of the identified cytomegalovirus-associated TCR beta chains were confirmed in vitro to be specific for cytomegalovirus antigens. Because counts were too low, some 16 rarely observed V segments, including chromosome 9 orphons, were excluded from the earlier analysis of around 640 of the donors. According to a later analysis, most CMV-associated TCR beta chains appeared to be HLA-restricted, and the HLA associations seemed to be driven largely by CMV exposure. A further reported finding was that TCR beta sequences accurately predicted the HLA-A and HLA-B alleles for most subjects in the first cohort. Some IMGT-functional V segments, including TRBV6-2 and TRBV6-3, could not be distinguished by the 87-base-pair reads and were therefore excluded. According to a later genetic analysis, donors in an Asian-associated ancestry cluster had fewer N-insertions in productive TCRs than the approximately 630-donor mean. Broadly in line with IMGT annotations, most TCR beta V segments showed up in productive rearrangements about 87% or about 30% of the time in an earlier analysis of about 500 of the donors. When HLA alleles, especially DR and DQ, strongly co-occurred, attributing TCR associations to individual alleles was difficult. In a later analysis, TCR association rates were found to vary across HLA loci, with the most associated TCRs seen for DRB1 alleles and the fewest for HLA-C alleles. In a later analysis, HLA-associated TCR beta chains showed more clonal expansion and lower generation probabilities than non-associated chains that were equally common. Sequencing depth was assumed to be roughly uniform across donors in the presence/absence analyses, though that assumption may not hold. Correlated functional status among segregating V segments might reflect linkage disequilibrium, but an unknown experimental factor could not be ruled out. Specific HLA alleles were associated with 18,000 or so TCR beta sequences at a false discovery rate of 0.05 in a later analysis. Most TCR sequences were observed very rarely across donors, whereas some public TCRs were present in many individuals. Several of the top co-occurrence clusters appeared to be linked to parvovirus B19, influenza, CMV and Epstein-Barr virus, according to a later analysis. The authors suggested that the approach could potentially be extended to other disease states and immunological phenotypes.

In the case of this clone: There is no known antigen for this receptor.

Reading the germline V gene gives CDR1 SGHRS and CDR2 YFSETQ. V is pared back by 4 bases and J by 0 bases, with 15 bases lying between the germline termini. The CDR3 holds 16 amino acids from the cysteine to the phenylalanine. The only DNA kept is the CDR3, 48 bases in frame from the first base. Receptors were amplified or captured by the immunoSEQ multiplex PCR assay. The multiplex PCR relied on a mix of 60 forward primers for TCR Vbeta segments and 13 reverse primers for TCR Jbeta segments. A multiplex PCR assay on genomic DNA amplified the CDR3 region of rearranged TCR beta genes. The amplified TCR beta libraries were sequenced on the Illumina HiSeq System as 87-base-pair reads. On the study's bioinformatics: Across the roughly 600 repertoires, a later analysis counted approximately 75 million unique TCR beta chains, some 11 million of which were shared by at least two donors. Raw reads were error-corrected and collapsed into unique sequences with a nearest-neighbor algorithm that merged closely related sequences to remove PCR and sequencing errors. CDR3 sequences were aligned to IMGT reference sequences to assign V, D and J gene segments. For a sequence to be retained, a match of at least six nucleotides to both a V gene segment and a J gene segment was required. Rearrangements were classified as productive when the CDR3 lacked stop codons and remained in frame with V and J, and all other rearrangements were classified as non-productive. Following IMGT convention, CDR3 was defined as the stretch from the second conserved V-encoded cysteine to the conserved J-encoded phenylalanine. Sequences without an unambiguous match to a single V gene segment were excluded from the earlier analysis of 450 to 750 of the donors. In an earlier analysis of roughly 500 of the donors, V segments were called functional above 56.7% productive rearrangements and were called segregating when the between-donor standard deviation exceeded 5%. A statistical classification framework was built for diagnosing cytomegalovirus status from the catalog of TCR beta chain sequences. In a later analysis, TCR nucleotide sequences were compared against IMGT/GENE-DB human TR gene sequences so that V and J genes could be assigned. In a later analysis, CDR3 sequences and most-parsimonious VDJ recombination scenarios were assigned using the TCRdist pipeline. In a later analysis, each TCR beta chain was defined by its CDR3 amino acid sequence together with its V-gene family, and reads lacking a unique V-gene family were excluded. As a way to deal with suspected cross-contamination and a sequencing artifact, a later analysis dropped 592 nucleotide sequences that were highly shared and had low generation probability. In a later analysis, a clonal expansion index was calculated for each public chain from normalized within-repertoire ranks of inferred template counts. In a later analysis, generation probabilities were computed with a VDJ recombination model fitted to out-of-frame rearrangements, and the resulting probabilities were checked against IGoR. A later analysis scored TCR-TCR, TCR-HLA and TCR-CMV co-occurrence with hypergeometric tests, applying a repertoire-size bias correction to TCR pairs. In a later analysis, false discovery rates were estimated by permuting HLA or CMV assignments 20 times. In a later analysis, co-occurring TCRs were grouped using DBSCAN, with TCRdist sequence similarity added in when clustering inside HLA-allele-positive subsets. For co-occurrence clustering, repertoires with fewer than 30,000 or more than 120,000 public chains were excluded, along with roughly five repertoires with anomalous nucleotide sharing. TCRdb limited this immuneACCESS table to in-frame rearrangements with V and J called. A share of clones is missing; checked studies link under half to unresolved V genes, and the rest is unexplained. V, J and clone size derive from that table, while D and trimming were established from the DNA sequence. The sample table records about 160,000 clones. The biggest ten clones account for 2.1% of the sample.

The cohort comprised around 700 healthy bone marrow donors. Cohort members were all nominally healthy when sampled, although unrecorded immune exposures were likely present. The donor tested CMV seronegative and was one of the 352 seronegative cohort members. Each donor provided a peripheral blood sample, and peripheral blood mononuclear cells were used for TCR beta sequencing. Genomic DNA extraction from the blood cell samples was performed with the Qiagen DNeasy Blood Extraction Kit. The source material was PBMCs. This receptor was taken from a man aged 25-40 years in good health and CMV-seronegative. The chain is assembled from TRBV5-1 and TRBJ2-3; TRBD1 is a weak D gene call, 7 bases matching. At the DNA level, the sequence is TGCGCCAGCAGCCCAAAGACAGGGACTAGCACAGATACGCAGTATTTT. This gives the protein CASSPKTGTSTDTQYF.